These 17 T cell receptor beta chains share one sample of origin, sequenced in a study of blood T cell repertoires in COVID-19. Sequencing used immunoSEQ multiplex PCR; TCRdb keeps in-frame clones, though not all of them. The sample has 250,000 to 350,000 clones, roughly 87% seen once. Sequencing used PBMCs or T cells enriched from blood (not recorded which). The receptors were sampled from a woman aged 25 to 39 who had recovered from COVID-19.

The chain employs TRBV18 and TRBJ2-5; TRBD1 might be the D (5 bases). V lost 3 bases and J 5 bases, leaving 10 bases between the germline ends. Germline assignment: CDR1 KGHSH and CDR2 LQKENI. The CDR3 totals 13 residues. CDR3 region: CASSPTWGETQYF. The CDR3 DNA reads as TGTGCCAGCTCACCTACGTGGGGCGAGACCCAGTACTTC.

This clone appeared once. This chain connects TRBV6-5 to TRBJ1-1; 8 bases match TRBD1. Germline lookup yields CDR1 MNHEY and CDR2 SVGAGI. The CDR3 is 15 amino acids. The trim removed 6 bases at V and 1 base at J, leaving 7 bases unmatched. The CDR3 DNA reads TGTGCCAGCAGACGGACAGGGAGCGAGAACACTGAAGCTTTCTTT. Its protein product is CASRRTGSENTEAFF.

V usage is TRBV7-3 and J usage is TRBJ2-1, with 7 bases lining up with TRBD1. Trimming took 5 bases from V and 4 from J; bases not matched to a gene: 8. This CDR3 contains 15 residues. Per the germline V gene, CDR1 is SGHTA and CDR2 is FQGTGA. CDR3 region: CASSDATGAYNEQFF. CDR3 bases: TGTGCCAGCAGCGACGCCACAGGGGCGTACAATGAGCAGTTCTTC.

The chain links TRBV15 to TRBJ1-1; D unclear. This CDR3 has 16 amino acids. Germline lookup yields CDR1 LNHNV and CDR2 YYDKDF (reference sequence). The V gene lost 0 bases and the J gene lost 0 bases, with 11 bases spanning the gap. CDR3 in amino acids: CATSRESTDMNTEAFF. CDR3 DNA sequence: TGTGCCACCAGCAGAGAGTCAACAGACATGAACACTGAAGCTTTCTTT. The full variable domain, completed using reference TRBV15 and TRBJ1-1, is DAMVIQNPRYQVTQFGKPVTLSCSQTLNHNVMYWYQQKSSQAPKLLFHYYDKDFNNEADTPDNFQSRRPNTSFCFLDIRSPGLGDTAMYLCATSRESTDMNTEAFFGQGTRLTVV.

The chain employs TRBV19 and TRBJ2-3, with D tentatively TRBD2 (5 bases). The CDR3 extends over 15 amino acids. Germline assignment: CDR1 LNHDA and CDR2 SQIVND (reference sequence). The V gene lost 6 bases and the J gene lost 1 base, with 14 bases spanning the gap. CDR3 region: CASSSRLGGTDTQYF. CDR3 bases: TGTGCCAGTAGCTCCCGGTTGGGAGGCACAGATACGCAGTATTTT.

V is TRBV5-1 and J is TRBJ1-1; D unclear. The CDR3 runs 14 residues. Trimming stripped 7 bases from V and 3 bases from J, with 16 bases between. Germline lookup yields CDR1 SGHRS and CDR2 YFSETQ. The CDR3 loop is CASRGNTRDTEAFF. CDR3 in DNA: TGCGCCAGCCGGGGAAACACTCGGGACACTGAAGCTTTCTTT.

The V and J genes are TRBV7-6 and TRBJ2-3, with 11 bases matching TRBD2. Germline values: CDR1 SGHVS, CDR2 FNYEAQ. The CDR3 is 17 residues long. V gave up 5 bases and J gave up 2 bases; unmatched junction bases: 9. CDR3 amino acids: CASSATVAGGVTDTQYF. DNA for the CDR3: TGTGCCAGCAGCGCAACAGTAGCGGGGGGGGTCACAGATACGCAGTATTTT. The full variable domain, rest sourced from reference TRBV7-6 and TRBJ2-3, is GAGVSQSPRYKVTKRGQDVALRCDPISGHVSLYWYRQALGQGPEFLTYFNYEAQQDKSGLPNDRFSAERPEGSISTLTIQRTEQRDSAMYRCASSATVAGGVTDTQYFGPGTRLTVL.

This chain joins TRBV6-6 and TRBJ2-7, with 8 nucleotides matching TRBD1. The J segment lost 5 bases and the V segment lost 9 bases, leaving 6 bases of the junction unmatched. Germline loops: CDR1 MNHNY, CDR2 SVGAGI (reference sequence). There are 12 residues in the CDR3. The CDR3 is CASRTGSDEQYF. The DNA for the CDR3 is TGTGCCAGTAGGACAGGGTCTGACGAGCAGTACTTC.

The chain joins TRBV3-1 (or the pseudogene TRBV3-2) to TRBJ2-1, with a possible D match to TRBD2 (5 bases). The CDR3 has 13 amino acids. V lost 1 base and J 8 bases, leaving 9 bases between the germline ends. Germline CDR1 reads LGHDT; CDR2 reads YNNKEL (reference sequence). CDR3: CASSQAGSDEQFF. The CDR3 bases are TGTGCCAGCAGCCAAGCGGGGAGCGATGAGCAGTTCTTC.

The J gene is TRBJ1-1, the V gene TRBV11-2; D possibly corresponds to TRBD1 (5 bases). Trimming stripped 4 bases from V and 0 bases from J, with 12 bases between. From germline, CDR1 is SGHAT and CDR2 FQNNGV. The CDR3 sequence is 15 residues long. For the CDR3, the DNA is TGTGCCAGCAGCTGGGGGGGGAGCATGAACACTGAAGCTTTCTTT. Translation gives CASSWGGSMNTEAFF.

The chain recombines TRBV6-6 with TRBJ1-2, with a weak D call TRBD1 (5 bases). V was shortened by 7 bases and J by 1 base, with 19 bases between the two germline ends. CDR1 is MNHNY, CDR2 SVGAGI, per germline (reference sequence). The CDR3 is made up of 16 amino acids. As DNA, the CDR3 is TGTGCCAGCACCCCTAGAGCAGGGTCGCTTAACTATGGCTACACCTTC. Translation: CASTPRAGSLNYGYTF.

The chain employs TRBV2 and TRBJ1-4; D is unresolved. The CDR3 has 12 amino acids. Between the trimmed V and J ends, which lost 8 bases and 7 bases, there was a span of 11 bases. Germline V lookup: CDR1 SNHLY, CDR2 FYNNEI. CDR3 loop: CASGPDGEKLFF. The DNA of the CDR3 is TGTGCCAGCGGGCCCGACGGTGAAAAACTGTTTTTT.

DNA for the CDR3: TGTGCCAGCTCACCCGCAGGGGGAAATTCACCCCTCCACTTT. It is translated as CASSPAGGNSPLHF. The chain employs TRBV18 and TRBJ1-6; 7 nucleotides line up with TRBD1. This CDR3 has 14 amino acids. Germline trimming cut 3 bases from V and 7 bases from J; bases unmatched to any gene: 3. The V gene's germline CDR1 is KGHSH and CDR2 LQKENI.

The rearrangement uses TRBV7-2 and TRBJ2-2; TRBD1 might be the D (6 bases). The CDR3 runs 17 residues. The germline V and J ends were trimmed by 2 bases and 1 base, with 14 bases remaining between them. CDR1 is SGHTA, CDR2 FQGNSA, per germline. The chain's CDR3 is CASSLRGMTWNTGELFF. As DNA, the CDR3 is TGTGCCAGCAGCTTAAGGGGGATGACCTGGAACACCGGGGAGCTGTTTTTT.

The chain is built from TRBV2 and TRBJ1-6; D remains unclear. The CDR3 is made up of 12 amino acids. V lost 10 bases to trimming and J lost 4 bases, with 8 bases between them. Per germline, CDR1 SNHLY and CDR2 FYNNEI. The CDR3 coding sequence is TGTGCCACCCGCAGATATAATTCACCCCTCCACTTT. It encodes CATRRYNSPLHF.

The chain joins TRBV6-5 to TRBJ2-1; 8 bases map to TRBD1. Germline V lookup: CDR1 MNHEY, CDR2 SVGAGI. V shed 6 bases and J 7 bases; nucleotides not matched to a gene: 8. This CDR3 has 14 residues. The CDR3: CASSRDRKGNEQFF. Written as DNA, the CDR3 is TGTGCCAGCAGCCGGGACAGGAAGGGGAATGAGCAGTTCTTC.

The chain employs TRBV5-5 and TRBJ1-2; D remains unclear. This CDR3 is 14 amino acids long. Germline loops: CDR1 SGHKS, CDR2 YYEKEE (reference sequence). Trimming left V 9 bases short and J 1 base short, with 16 bases between. CDR3: CATSIGEINYGYTF. DNA of the CDR3: TGTGCCACCTCAATCGGGGAGATTAACTATGGCTACACCTTC. Using reference TRBV5-5 and TRBJ1-2 for the parts outside the CDR3, the full variable domain is DAGVTQSPTHLIKTRGQQVTLRCSPISGHKSVSWYQQVLGQGPQFIFQYYEKEERGRGNFPDRFSARQFPNYSSELNVNALLLGDSALYLCATSIGEINYGYTFGSGTRLTVV.